The entry below gives a single T cell receptor (beta chain) sequence along with its context. Germline CDR1 SGHVS, CDR2 FQNEAQ. V was clipped by 1 base and J by 2 bases; unmatched bases: 5. The CDR3 spans 17 residues. In Seattle, patients joined the study during active infection and were tracked longitudinally. This specimen belongs to a study of blood T cell repertoires in COVID-19. Study-level information: There were acute and convalescent COVID-19 samples, and they came from the United States, Italy and Spain. Sources were T cells, B-cell-depleted T cells, or PBMCs; the material itself was cDNA or gDNA.

In the original analysis: Amplification of reference gene primers provided the estimated nucleated cell counts. Sequenced by immunoSEQ multiplex PCR; TCRdb stores in-frame clones only, minus some. V, J and clone size are those of that table, while D and trimming were read from the DNA. The repertoire holds 200,000 to 300,000 clones, with 85% to 90% as singletons. J is TRBJ1-5 and V is TRBV7-8, with 10 bases matching TRBD1. Sequencing input: peripheral blood. This clonotype was sampled from a woman aged 55-75 years with COVID-19, enrolled during active disease. CDR3 protein: CASSLGIGTGGNQPQHF. As DNA, the CDR3 is TGTGCCAGCAGCTTAGGTATAGGGACAGGGGGCAATCAGCCCCAGCATTTT.